These 13 T cell receptor beta chains came from one sample sequenced in a study of shared clonotypes between healthy human individuals. Here immunoSEQ multiplex PCR was the method, and the copy in TCRdb shows in-frame clones only, minus some. Of some 200,000 clones listed, just over 65% are singletons. The sequencing sample was made of memory CD4+ T cells sorted from blood. The subset was: CD45RA-negative fraction. Receptors originate from a man aged 30-40 years in good health.

The chain uses TRBV11-3 and TRBJ2-1; a possible D gene is TRBD2 (5 bases). This CDR3 comprises 16 residues. Germline assignment: CDR1 SGHNT and CDR2 YENEEA. Trimming took 3 bases from V and 8 from J, leaving 20 bases between them. The CDR3 DNA reads TGTGCCAGCAGCTTGTCCTTTTCGGCACTAGGCGATGAGCAGTTCTTC. It specifies CASSLSFSALGDEQFF.

The chain couples TRBV28 to TRBJ2-7, with D unresolved. The CDR3 is 14 residues long. V shed 6 bases and J shed 0 bases, with 12 bases lying between them. From germline, CDR1 is MDHEN and CDR2 SYDVKM. The CDR3 protein is CASRGLLSSYEQYF. The CDR3 DNA reads TGTGCCAGCAGGGGCCTCCTTTCCTCCTACGAGCAGTACTTC.

The chain uses TRBV10-2 and TRBJ2-3, with 7 bases matching TRBD1. V lost 4 bases and J lost 1; bases outside the gene matches: 5. Germline CDR1 and CDR2: WSHSY and SAAADI. The CDR3 is 15 amino acids. CDR3 sequence reads: CASSARDSRTDTQYF. The CDR3, as DNA: TGCGCCAGCAGTGCCCGGGACAGCCGCACAGATACGCAGTATTTT.

This clone occurred a few times. This chain joins TRBV18 and TRBJ1-1, with D maybe TRBD1 (5 bases). Between the trimmed V and J ends, which lost 2 bases and 4 bases, there was a span of 14 bases. The CDR3 is made up of 15 amino acids. Germline CDR1 is KGHSH and CDR2 is LQKENI. The DNA for the CDR3 is TGTGCCAGCTCACCAGAGTCCGGGGCGAGCACTGAAGCTTTCTTT. This gives the protein CASSPESGASTEAFF. Supplemented by reference TRBV18 and TRBJ1-1, the full variable domain reads NAGVMQNPRHLVRRRGQEARLRCSPMKGHSHVYWYRQLPEEGLKFMVYLQKENIIDESGMPKERFSAEFPKEGPSILRIQQVVRGDSAAYFCASSPESGASTEAFFGQGTRLTVV.

V usage is TRBV14 and J usage is TRBJ2-7; D possibly corresponds to TRBD1 (6 bases). Germline CDR1 is SGHDN and CDR2 is FVKESK. V was shortened by 3 bases and J by 3 bases, with 9 bases between the two germline ends. This CDR3 contains 13 residues. The CDR3 reads CASSQDSYYEQYF. CDR3 DNA: TGTGCCAGCAGCCAGGACAGCTACTACGAGCAGTACTTC.

This sequence joins TRBV6-1 and TRBJ2-7; no clear D. Germline assignment: CDR1 MNHNS and CDR2 SASEGT. V was pared by 0 bases and J by 0 bases, with 9 bases between. The CDR3 spans 15 residues. The CDR3 loop is CASSEAALLSYEQYF. CDR3 sequence (DNA): TGTGCCAGCAGTGAAGCCGCCCTTCTCTCCTACGAGCAGTACTTC.

V and J are TRBV7-9 and TRBJ2-7; possibly TRBD2 for D (6 bases). The CDR3 extends over 14 amino acids. V was pared by 5 bases and J by 6 bases, with 17 bases between. The germline V gene encodes CDR1 SEHNR and CDR2 FQNEAQ (reference sequence). CDR3 in DNA: TGTGCCAGCAGCCCCATCTCGGGGGTGGGCGAGCAGTACTTC. This codes for CASSPISGVGEQYF.

In its sample, this clone was seen a few times. CDR3 residues: CASSKGGTRRNCYEQYF. CDR3 DNA sequence: TGTGCCAGCAGCAAAGGCGGGACCCGCAGAAACTGCTACGAGCAGTACTTC. The chain combines TRBV21-1 with TRBJ2-7; the table's D call TRBD2 went unverified against the DNA. TRBV21-1 is described as a pseudogene. The CDR3 runs 17 residues.

The gene calls are TRBV7-2 and TRBJ2-7, with D hard to call. Per the germline V gene, CDR1 is SGHTA and CDR2 is FQGNSA. V lost 6 bases, J lost 4 bases, and 16 bases lay in between. The CDR3 extends over 14 amino acids. CDR3 nucleotides: TGTGCCAGCAGTCTTCGGCTGGGGTTGTACGAGCAGTACTTC. Its translation is CASSLRLGLYEQYF.

The V gene is TRBV7-2, the J gene TRBJ2-6; 8 bases fit TRBD1. Germline CDR1 SGHTA, CDR2 FQGNSA. CDR3 length equals 17 residues. V trimming: 0 bases; J trimming: 3 bases; junction bases outside the gene matches: 4. Here the CDR3 reads CASSLAPTGDGANVLTF. Here the CDR3 DNA reads TGTGCCAGCAGCTTAGCGCCGACAGGGGATGGGGCCAACGTCCTGACTTTC.

V gene TRBV16 combines with J gene TRBJ2-7; 12 bases align to TRBD1. CDR3 length: 13 amino acids. The V and J ends lost 4 bases and 12 bases, in that order; junction bases with no gene match: 7. Germline V lookup: CDR1 KGHSY, CDR2 FQNENV. CDR3 coding DNA: TGTGCCAGCAGCCCGGGACAGGGGGCTAGCAGGTACTTC. Encoded protein: CASSPGQGASRYF. The entire variable domain, with the rest obtained from reference TRBV16 and TRBJ2-7, is as follows: GEEVAQTPKHLVRGEGQKAKLYCAPIKGHSYVFWYQQVLKNEFKFLISFQNENVFDETGMPKERFSAKCLPNSPCSLEIQATKLEDSAVYFCASSPGQGASRYFGPGTRLTVT.

Only a few counts were recorded for this clone. The chain couples TRBV19 to TRBJ1-1; D is uncertain. The germline V gene encodes CDR1 LNHDA and CDR2 SQIVND (reference sequence). Trimming cost V 5 bases and J 4 bases, with 11 bases left between them. The CDR3 covers 13 residues. CDR3 coding DNA: TGTGCCAGTAGTCTAGGTAGGGCCACTGAAGCTTTCTTT. This encodes CASSLGRATEAFF.

CDR3 DNA: TGTGCCAGCTCACCAGGGTACGACGAGACCCAGTACTTC. Residues: CASSPGYDETQYF. The V gene is TRBV18, the J gene TRBJ2-5, with D hard to call. The CDR3 covers 13 residues. V was cut by 2 bases and J by 5 bases, with 9 bases left in between. Germline V gene lookup returns CDR1 KGHSH and CDR2 LQKENI.